What follows are 18 T cell receptor beta chains derived from one specimen sequenced in a study of shared clonotypes between healthy human individuals. It was CD45RO-negative cells, positively selected for CCR7, that made up naive CD8 cells, with terminally differentiated effector memory CD45RA+ cells excluded. Using immunoSEQ multiplex PCR, the repertoire was profiled, and TCRdb retains in-frame clones only, with some absent. The sample has approximately 810,000 clones, 90% to 95% seen once. The sample taken for sequencing was naive CD8+ T cells sorted from blood. The receptors derive from a man younger than 40 in good health.

This CDR3 is CASSPRPPGGNYNEQFF. DNA for the CDR3: TGTGCCAGCAGCCCCCGGCCCCCCGGAGGGAACTACAATGAGCAGTTCTTC. The chain employs TRBV21-1 and TRBJ2-1; the D call in the table, TRBD2, was not verified against the DNA. TRBV21-1 is a known pseudogene. The CDR3 length is 17 residues.

The V and J genes are TRBV4-1 and TRBJ1-1; a possible D gene is TRBD1 (5 bases). The CDR3 consists of 19 residues. Germline CDR1 reads MGHRA; CDR2 reads YSYEKL. Trimming took off 1 base at V and 0 bases at J, with 21 bases between the two ends. CDR3 sequence reads: CASSQVGLEDPNMNTEAFF. Here the CDR3 DNA reads TGCGCCAGCAGCCAAGTGGGACTGGAGGATCCCAATATGAACACTGAAGCTTTCTTT.

A word on this clone: Germline and junction disagree at one end, which may indicate a read error. This rearrangement joins TRBV15 to TRBJ1-1, with TRBD1 identical over 9 bases. The germline V gene has CDR1 LNHNV and CDR2 YYDKDF (reference sequence). The CDR3 spans 15 residues. CDR3 sequence (DNA): TGTGCCACCAGCCGAGACCGGGGGACAGGGACTGAAGCTTTCTTT. As protein: CATSRDRGTGTEAFF.

The chain has TRBV21-1 and TRBJ2-3; TRBD2 was called by the table and not checked on the DNA. TRBV21-1 is a pseudogene segment. CDR3 length equals 17 residues. The CDR3 DNA reads TGTGCCAGCATCCTCCAGCGGGCACTTGCTAGCACAGATACGCAGTATTTT. It encodes CASILQRALASTDTQYF.

The chain employs TRBV15 and TRBJ2-7; the D is unclear. V dropped 0 bases and J dropped 4 bases, with 10 bases sitting between them. This CDR3 is built from 14 residues. Looked up from germline, CDR1 is LNHNV and CDR2 is YYDKDF (reference sequence). The CDR3 region has the DNA TGTGCCACCAGCAGAGAAGGTCCGCAATACGAGCAGTACTTC. Its translation: CATSREGPQYEQYF.

The sample holds one count of this clone. The CDR3 DNA follows: TGTGCCAGCAGTTCTCCTTCCGGGACAGGCTACGAGCAGTACTTC. It encodes CASSSPSGTGYEQYF. The genes are TRBV28 and TRBJ2-7; the match to TRBD1 covers 8 bases. The trim removed 4 bases at V and 3 bases at J, leaving 8 bases unmatched. The germline V gene encodes CDR1 MDHEN and CDR2 SYDVKM. This CDR3 is 15 amino acids long.

The V gene is TRBV5-6, the J gene TRBJ2-2, with a tentative D call TRBD1 (6 bases). Between the trimmed V and J ends, which lost 4 bases and 0 bases, there was a span of 10 bases. Germline CDR1 reads SGHDT; CDR2 reads YYEEEE. CDR3 length equals 15 residues. The CDR3, as DNA: TGTGCCAGCAGCACTGGGACAACGAACACCGGGGAGCTGTTTTTT. Its translation: CASSTGTTNTGELFF.

The chain uses TRBV9 and TRBJ2-7; 7 nucleotides align to TRBD1. The CDR3 runs to 15 residues. Trimming took 2 bases from V and 3 from J; bases not matched to a gene: 8. The germline V gene has CDR1 SGDLS and CDR2 YYNGEE. The CDR3 sequence: CASSVYPDRDYEQYF. As DNA, the CDR3 is TGTGCCAGCAGCGTGTACCCCGACAGGGACTACGAGCAGTACTTC.

The rearrangement links TRBV11-2 to TRBJ2-5; D might be TRBD1 (5 bases). Germline assignment: CDR1 SGHAT and CDR2 FQNNGV. V lost 1 base and J 5 bases, leaving 11 bases between the germline ends. This CDR3 has 14 amino acids. This chain's CDR3 is CASSLAQAPETQYF. The DNA for the CDR3 is TGTGCCAGCAGCTTAGCACAGGCTCCGGAGACCCAGTACTTC.

The V and J genes are TRBV2 and TRBJ2-2; 13 bases map to TRBD2. V lost 2 bases to trimming and J lost 5 bases; unmatched junction nucleotides: 8. Germline loops: CDR1 SNHLY, CDR2 FYNNEI. The CDR3 extends over 18 amino acids. CDR3 bases: TGTGCCAGCAGTGAAAATGGACTAGCGGGAGTAAGGACCGGGGAGCTGTTTTTT. Its protein product is CASSENGLAGVRTGELFF.

The V call is TRBV7-2, the J call TRBJ1-2; 8 nucleotides line up with TRBD1. This CDR3 has 16 amino acids. With V trimmed by 5 bases and J by 6 bases, 14 bases remained unmatched. Per the germline V gene, CDR1 is SGHTA and CDR2 is FQGNSA. The CDR3 DNA sequence: TGTGCCAGCAGCCAAGGGGGGTCTCGGACAGGGCATGGCTACACCTTC. The encoded protein is CASSQGGSRTGHGYTF.

J is TRBJ2-4 and V is TRBV29-1, with D perhaps being TRBD1 or TRBD2 (5 bases each). The germline CDR1 and CDR2 sequences are SQVTM and ANQGSEA. The V end was cut by 5 bases, the J end by 2 bases, with 16 bases between. The CDR3 runs 15 residues. In DNA form, the CDR3 reads TGCAGCGTTATGGGGCATCGGGATTCCAAAAACATTCAGTACTTC. Translation: CSVMGHRDSKNIQYF.

The chain recombines TRBV9 with TRBJ2-6; D call uncertain. Trimming took 2 bases from V and 3 from J, leaving 6 bases between them. Germline V gene sequence: CDR1 SGDLS, CDR2 YYNGEE. The CDR3 is 14 amino acids. This CDR3 reads CASSVPIGANVLTF. DNA for the CDR3: TGTGCCAGCAGCGTCCCTATTGGGGCCAACGTCCTGACTTTC.

The V call is TRBV11-2, the J call TRBJ1-1; unclear D gene. The CDR3 runs to 12 residues. Trimming removed 1 base at V and 11 bases at J, with 11 bases between. Germline lookup yields CDR1 SGHAT and CDR2 FQNNGV. CDR3 nucleotides: TGTGCCAGCAGCTTAGGAATGGCCGGGGCTTTCTTT. This sequence encodes CASSLGMAGAFF.

The chain carries TRBV10-1 and TRBJ2-2, with no clear D. The CDR3 is 13 residues long. Deletions cut 2 bases from V and 3 bases from J, with 4 bases between. Germline values: CDR1 WNHNN, CDR2 SYGVQD (reference sequence). The CDR3 DNA sequence: TGCGCCAGCAGTGAGACAGACACCGGGGAGCTGTTTTTT. Protein sequence: CASSETDTGELFF.

This chain uses TRBV28 with TRBJ2-1; 8 nucleotides agree with TRBD2. Germline V gives CDR1 MDHEN, CDR2 SYDVKM. The CDR3 runs to 15 residues. V dropped 11 bases and J dropped 3; count of bases not matched to a gene: 12. In nucleotides, the CDR3 is TGTGCCGTCAGGGCCCCGGGACTAGACTACAATGAGCAGTTCTTC. It specifies CAVRAPGLDYNEQFF.

The rearrangement joins TRBV7-6 to TRBJ1-2; 7 nucleotides align to TRBD1. Germline CDR1 SGHVS, CDR2 FNYEAQ. J lost 8 bases, V lost 5 bases, and 17 bases had no gene match. This CDR3 comprises 16 residues. CDR3 DNA: TGTGCCAGCAGCCACTCAAGACAGGGAGGAGTCGACGGCTACACCTTC. Amino acids: CASSHSRQGGVDGYTF. Looking up the rest from reference TRBV7-6 and TRBJ1-2 gives the full variable domain: GAGVSQSPRYKVTKRGQDVALRCDPISGHVSLYWYRQALGQGPEFLTYFNYEAQQDKSGLPNDRFSAERPEGSISTLTIQRTEQRDSAMYRCASSHSRQGGVDGYTFGSGTRLTVV.

The rearrangement uses TRBV7-9 and TRBJ1-1; no clear D. This CDR3 has 11 residues. Trimming stripped 2 bases from V and 4 bases from J, with 2 bases between. CDR1 SEHNR and CDR2 FQNEAQ come from the germline V gene (reference sequence). This chain's CDR3 is CASSLRTEAFF. The CDR3 coding sequence is TGTGCCAGCAGCTTACGCACTGAAGCTTTCTTT.